One sample yielded the 30 T cell receptor beta chains listed below, sequenced in a study of human T cells and chemical hapten exposure. Documented time point: patch test 1, 2 weeks after DPC sensitization. Treatment in this sample: therapeutic diphenylcyclopropenone sensitization with weekly scalp DPC. TCRdb passed the RACE reads through MiXCR, listing each CDR3 protein once. The data contain approximately 77,000 distinct CDR3 sequences, roughly 7.6% of them singletons. This material consisted of whole blood, taken in connection with sensitization to the hapten diphenylcyclopropenone (DPC). All receptors come from a woman aged 25 to 39 with alopecia areata. Some clones in this sample may be carry-over from other donors' samples.

This clonotype was seen a few times. V gene TRBV30 combines with J gene TRBJ2-1; D might be TRBD1 (5 bases). The CDR3 loop spans 15 amino acids. Germline V CDR1 and CDR2: GTSNPN, SVGIG (reference sequence). V lost 4 bases, J lost 0 bases, and 13 bases lay in between. CDR3 nucleotides: TGTGCCTGGACTAGACAGCAGTCCTCCTACAATGAGCAGTTCTTC. Its protein product is CAWTRQQSSYNEQFF.

Worth noting for this clonotype: One junction end does not reproduce the germline sequence, and a read error may be involved. This chain joins TRBV5-1 and TRBJ1-5, with 7 bases aligning to TRBD1. Germline assignment: CDR1 SGHRS and CDR2 YFSETQ. CDR3 length equals 14 residues. CDR3 region: CASSLGQGGQPQNF. The CDR3 coding sequence is TGCGCCAGCAGCTTGGGACAGGGAGGACAGCCCCAGAATTTT.

In this sample, this clonotype turned up many times. The chain is built from TRBV12-3 or TRBV12-4 and TRBJ2-7; 7 bases fit TRBD2. The CDR3 covers 15 residues. With 5 bases clipped from V and 3 bases from J, the junction kept 10 bases outside the gene matches. CDR3 bases: TGTGCCAGCAGTCGCCGCGGCGGGGGATACTACGAGCAGTACTTC. Translated, it gives CASSRRGGGYYEQYF.

This clonotype was seen many times. This sequence joins TRBV7-9 and TRBJ2-3, with 10 bases fitting TRBD1. The CDR3 has 15 amino acids. From germline, CDR1 is SEHNR and CDR2 FQNEAQ (reference sequence). Unmatched junction bases numbered 5, after V lost 6 bases and J lost 2 bases. The CDR3 here is CASSSGTGVTDTQYF. The CDR3 nucleotides read TGTGCCAGCAGTTCCGGGACAGGGGTCACAGATACGCAGTATTTT.

The J gene is TRBJ1-6, the V gene TRBV12-3 or TRBV12-4, with a weak D call TRBD1 (6 bases). Trimming stripped 7 bases from V and 6 bases from J, with 10 bases between. The CDR3 extends over 13 amino acids. The CDR3 reads CASTGQLNSPLHF. The CDR3 nucleotides read TGTGCCAGCACTGGACAGCTTAATTCACCCCTCCACTTT.

The chain links TRBV5-1 to TRBJ2-5; D may be TRBD1 (6 bases). CDR3 length: 14 amino acids. V was pared by 2 bases and J by 11 bases, with 19 bases between. The V gene's germline CDR1 is SGHRS and CDR2 YFSETQ. The CDR3 DNA sequence: TGCGCCAGCAGCTTCGAGAGCGCCCGGGACAAGCAGTACTTC. It is translated as CASSFESARDKQYF.

The chain uses TRBV29-1 and TRBJ1-5, with 12 bases lining up with TRBD1. The germline V gene has CDR1 SQVTM and CDR2 ANQGSEA. Losses at the gene ends were 6 bases for V and 5 bases for J; bases not matched to a gene: 11. The CDR3 length is 16 residues. This CDR3 is CSVADTGTGGDQPQHF. CDR3 DNA sequence: TGCAGCGTCGCGGACACCGGGACAGGGGGCGATCAGCCCCAGCATTTT.

This clonotype occurred many times. V gene TRBV15 combines with J gene TRBJ2-1, with 9 bases that match TRBD2. V lost 0 bases, J lost 8 bases, and 8 bases stayed unmatched. Germline CDR1 reads LNHNV; CDR2 reads YYDKDF (reference sequence). The CDR3 covers 16 residues. The chain's CDR3 is CATSRDGGGGADEQFF. As DNA, the CDR3 is TGTGCCACCAGCAGAGATGGAGGCGGGGGGGCTGATGAGCAGTTCTTC.

At least ten counts were recorded for this clonotype. The V call is TRBV20-1, the J call TRBJ2-1; the match to TRBD1 covers 8 bases. Trimming at V came to 1 base and at J to 3 bases, leaving 5 bases not matched to a gene. The germline gives CDR1 DFQATT, CDR2 SNEGSKA (reference sequence). This CDR3 is 15 amino acids long. The chain's CDR3 is CSARAPGGVYNEQFF. The CDR3 DNA reads TGCAGTGCTAGAGCCCCAGGGGGCGTCTACAATGAGCAGTTCTTC.

Remarks on this clonotype: A much more abundant neighbour one base away suggests this may be a read error. V and J are TRBV14 and TRBJ2-3; D could derive from TRBD1 or TRBD2 (5 bases each). CDR3 length equals 14 residues. Germline V lookup: CDR1 SGHDN, CDR2 FVKESK. The CDR3 nucleotides are TGTGCCAGCAGCCTCAAGGGACGCCTAGATACGCATTATTTT. This sequence encodes CASSLKGRLDTHYF.

This chain uses TRBV12-3 or TRBV12-4 with TRBJ1-6; 7 bases are a match to TRBD1. V lost 6 bases to trimming and J lost 5 bases; unmatched junction nucleotides: 4. The CDR3 loop spans 14 amino acids. This CDR3 is CASSTTGNNSPLHF. CDR3 DNA sequence: TGTGCCAGCAGCACGACAGGGAATAATTCACCCCTCCACTTT.

The chain couples TRBV3-1 to TRBJ2-7; 8 positions agree with TRBD2. Germline V gives CDR1 LGHDT, CDR2 YNNKEL (reference sequence). The CDR3 is 16 amino acids. The ends lost 1 base at V and 4 bases at J; junction bases unmatched: 9. The CDR3 sequence: CASSQVALAGPYEQYF. For the CDR3, the DNA is TGTGCCAGCAGCCAAGTTGCGCTAGCGGGTCCATACGAGCAGTACTTC.

The table lists this clonotype with a few counts. This chain connects TRBV13 to TRBJ2-1, with 9 positions matching TRBD2. Per germline, CDR1 PRHDT and CDR2 FYEKMQ (reference sequence). The V segment lost 7 bases and the J segment 7 bases; nucleotides outside the gene matches: 11. The CDR3 extends over 15 amino acids. CDR3 nucleotide sequence: TGTGCCAGCACTCTAGGGCGGGGGGGAAGGAATGAGCAGTTCTTC. It translates to CASTLGRGGRNEQFF.

This clonotype came up many times. The chain links TRBV6-1 to TRBJ1-1, with D maybe TRBD1 (6 bases). The V gene lost 4 bases and the J gene lost 4 bases, with 16 bases spanning the gap. The CDR3 covers 15 residues. Germline V gene sequence: CDR1 MNHNS, CDR2 SASEGT. The CDR3 loop reads CASSGSTGFGTEAFF. The DNA of the CDR3 is TGTGCCAGCAGTGGTTCAACAGGGTTCGGCACTGAAGCTTTCTTT.

As for this clonotype: It may be a read error: a sequence one base away is much more abundant. The V gene is TRBV28, the J gene TRBJ2-1; 7 nucleotides line up with TRBD1. From germline, CDR1 is MDHEN and CDR2 SYDVKM. CDR3 size: 18 residues. CDR3 nucleotide sequence: TGTGCCAGCATCAGTCCCTCCGGACAGGCGAGCTCCTGCAATGAGCAGTTCTTC. Its translation: CASISPSGQASSCNEQFF.

This chain uses TRBV12-3 or TRBV12-4 with TRBJ2-1; D is uncertain. V was cut by 0 bases and J by 8 bases, with 11 bases left in between. This CDR3 has 14 residues. The DNA for the CDR3 is TGTGCCAGCAGTTTAGCGTTGAGTGCTGATGAGCAGTTCTTC. Its translation is CASSLALSADEQFF.

Ten or more counts support this clonotype. The chain uses TRBV12-3 or TRBV12-4 and TRBJ1-2; D is unclear. V was trimmed by 5 bases and J by 3 bases, leaving 4 bases between them. This CDR3 contains 11 residues. The DNA for the CDR3 is TGTGCCAGCAGTGAAGACTATGGCTACACCTTC. Residues: CASSEDYGYTF.

J is TRBJ2-1 and V is TRBV19, with D tentatively TRBD2 (5 bases). Germline V gene lookup returns CDR1 LNHDA and CDR2 SQIVND (reference sequence). The length of the CDR3 is 14 residues. Trimming removed 1 base from V and 4 bases from J, with 8 bases in between. CDR3 DNA: TGTGCCAGTAGTATAGGGAGGACGTACAATGAGCAGTTCTTC. This gives the protein CASSIGRTYNEQFF.

This clonotype occurred many times. The rearrangement links TRBV29-1 to TRBJ1-4; a weak D match, TRBD1 (5 bases). The CDR3 totals 15 residues. Germline loops: CDR1 SQVTM, CDR2 ANQGSEA. The V and J ends lost 4 bases and 7 bases respectively, with 19 bases between them. CDR3 nucleotides: TGCAGCGTTGGGTCGGGGCAGGGTCCGGCTGAAAAACTGTTTTTT. It codes for CSVGSGQGPAEKLFF.

This clonotype was observed at least ten times. V gene TRBV7-8 combines with J gene TRBJ1-1, with a tentative D call TRBD1 (6 bases). Germline CDR1 and CDR2: SGHVS and FQNEAQ. The CDR3 has 15 residues. V lost 2 bases to trimming and J lost 4 bases, with 14 bases between them. CDR3 in DNA: TGTGCCAGCAGCTTACGTCCAGGGGAGGGCACTGAAGCTTTCTTT. Residues: CASSLRPGEGTEAFF.

The table lists this clonotype with many counts. The CDR3 sequence is CASSLDRGVRGTDTQYF. The CDR3 coding sequence is TGTGCCAGCAGCTTAGATCGAGGGGTCCGGGGCACAGATACGCAGTATTTT. The V and J genes are TRBV11-2 and TRBJ2-3, with D perhaps given as TRBD1 or TRBD2 (5 bases each). V lost 0 bases, J lost 1 base, and 14 bases lay in between. Germline V gene data show CDR1 as SGHAT and CDR2 as FQNNGV. The CDR3 is 17 amino acids.

V is TRBV7-6 and J is TRBJ1-2, with D perhaps TRBD1 (5 bases). Trimming removed 1 base from V and 7 bases from J, with 13 bases in between. Germline loops: CDR1 SGHVS, CDR2 FNYEAQ. The CDR3 runs 14 residues. DNA for the CDR3: TGTGCCAGCAGCTTAGATGCAGGGCTGTTTGGCTACACCTTC. This gives the protein CASSLDAGLFGYTF.

This clonotype has more than one count but fewer than ten. A much larger clone sits a single nucleotide away, making a read error possible. J is TRBJ2-7 and V is TRBV10-3; D unclear. V dropped 0 bases and J dropped 2 bases, with 8 bases sitting between them. The V gene's germline CDR1 is ENHRY and CDR2 SYGVKD. This CDR3 has 14 residues. CDR3 sequence (DNA): TGTGCCATCAGTGAGTCGAAGGGCCCCTACGAGCAGTACTTC. Protein product: CAISESKGPYEQYF.

This clonotype was detected ten times or more. The chain joins TRBV12-5 to TRBJ2-7; the D is unclear. The CDR3 runs 14 residues. The V and J ends lost 1 base and 0 bases respectively, with 7 bases between them. CDR1 LGHNT and CDR2 FRNRAP come from the germline V gene. For the CDR3, the DNA is TGTGCTAGTGGTTTGGGGCAAAGCTCCTACGAGCAGTACTTC. Translating it yields CASGLGQSSYEQYF. Looking up the rest from reference TRBV12-5 and TRBJ2-7 gives the full variable domain: DARVTQTPRHKVTEMGQEVTMRCQPILGHNTVFWYRQTMMQGLELLAYFRNRAPLDDSGMPKDRFSAEMPDATLATLKIQPSEPRDSAVYFCASGLGQSSYEQYFGPGTRLTVT.

This clonotype was counted at least ten times. This chain uses TRBV7-8 with TRBJ1-5; TRBD1 agrees at 9 bases. Per germline, CDR1 SGHVS and CDR2 FQNEAQ. The CDR3 contains 17 residues. Trimming at V came to 5 bases and at J to 3 bases, leaving 11 bases not matched to a gene. CDR3 bases: TGTGCCAGCAGCCCCAATCCGAGACAGGGGGTCAATCAGCCCCAGCATTTT. Protein sequence: CASSPNPRQGVNQPQHF.

This clonotype was detected only a few times. The chain employs TRBV7-2 and TRBJ2-3; 8 bases fit TRBD2. The CDR3 totals 18 residues. Germline V CDR1 and CDR2: SGHTA, FQGNSA. With 5 bases clipped from V and 2 bases from J, the junction kept 15 bases outside the gene matches. CDR3 in amino acids: CASSPTSGWPPHTDTQYF. CDR3 bases: TGTGCCAGCAGCCCCACTAGCGGATGGCCCCCCCACACAGATACGCAGTATTTT.

The table lists this clonotype with many counts. The rearrangement uses TRBV19 and TRBJ1-5, with unresolved D. This CDR3 is 14 amino acids long. The ends were cut back, 5 bases at V and 0 bases at J, with 8 bases in the middle. In germline, CDR1 is LNHDA, CDR2 SQIVND (reference sequence). CDR3 amino acids: CASSAVSSNQPQHF. The DNA of the CDR3 is TGTGCCAGTAGTGCAGTATCTAGCAATCAGCCCCAGCATTTT.

This clonotype was detected many times. The rearrangement links TRBV18 to TRBJ1-4, with D unclear. The ends were cut back, 2 bases at V and 5 bases at J, with 9 bases in the middle. The CDR3 length is 14 residues. CDR1 and CDR2 (germline): KGHSH, LQKENI. The CDR3 loop is CASSPTQDNEKLFF. The CDR3 DNA sequence: TGTGCCAGCTCACCAACCCAGGACAATGAAAAACTGTTTTTT. The whole variable domain, remainder taken from reference TRBV18 and TRBJ1-4, is NAGVMQNPRHLVRRRGQEARLRCSPMKGHSHVYWYRQLPEEGLKFMVYLQKENIIDESGMPKERFSAEFPKEGPSILRIQQVVRGDSAAYFCASSPTQDNEKLFFGSGTQLSVL.

In this sample, this clonotype turned up many times. The chain joins TRBV4-2 to TRBJ2-7, with a weak D call TRBD1 (6 bases). Per the germline V gene, CDR1 is LGHNA and CDR2 is YNFKEQ. The CDR3 spans 15 residues. V was clipped by 0 bases and J by 4 bases, with 13 bases between them. CDR3 sequence: CASSQEPGQVYEQYF. As DNA, the CDR3 is TGTGCCAGCAGCCAAGAACCGGGACAAGTATACGAGCAGTACTTC.

The sample holds many counts of this clonotype. V is TRBV5-1 and J is TRBJ1-1, with 7 positions matching TRBD1. V was pared by 2 bases and J by 6 bases, with 4 bases of the junction left unmatched. The CDR3 has 13 residues. Looked up from germline, CDR1 is SGHRS and CDR2 is YFSETQ. Written as DNA, the CDR3 is TGCGCCAGCAGCTTTCAGGGGGTGGCTGAAGCTTTCTTT. It is translated as CASSFQGVAEAFF.